The rows below give T cell receptor beta chains drawn from one sample of a study of tumor and adjacent non-tumor tissue in lung cancer. TCRdb passed the multiplex PCR reads through MiXCR, listing each CDR3 protein once. The data show 90,000 to 110,000 distinct CDR3 sequences, 60% to 80% seen once. The sequenced sample consisted of lung tumor tissue. The receptor set was obtained from a woman aged 60-70 years with non-small cell lung cancer. The CDR3 runs from the conserved cysteine through the conserved F or W. Each record gives: D gene, J gene, V gene, clone size, CDR3 DNA, CDR3 protein. D genes are given only for firm matches. Expanded clones get a size class; other rows say once, few or many, or leave the size out.

d_call: .; j_call: TRBJ2-5; v_call: TRBV4-3; clone_size: once; cdr3_nt: TGCTCCGGCAGCCAAGAATGGGTGGGCCAAGAGACCCAGTACTTC; cdr3_aa: CSGSQEWVGQETQYF
d_call: .; j_call: TRBJ2-7; v_call: TRBV6-6; clone_size: few; cdr3_nt: TGTGCCAGCACTCGCCAGACAGAGGGAGACTACAAGCAGTACTTC; cdr3_aa: CASTRQTEGDYKQYF
d_call: .; j_call: TRBJ2-7; v_call: TRBV20-1; clone_size: .; cdr3_nt: TGCAGTGCTAGCCTATCCGAGGAGGGGGTTGGTTACGAGCAGTACTTC; cdr3_aa: CSASLSEEGVGYEQYF
d_call: .; j_call: TRBJ2-7; v_call: TRBV13; clone_size: .; cdr3_nt: TGCGCCAGCAGCGCGCCCTTTGACTACGAGCAGTATTTC; cdr3_aa: CASSAPFDYEQYF
d_call: .; j_call: TRBJ2-5; v_call: TRBV4-1; clone_size: .; cdr3_nt: TGCGCCAGCAGTCAAGATAGGGCGGGGAGGCTGCCTGAGACCCAGTACTTC; cdr3_aa: CASSQDRAGRLPETQYF
d_call: TRBD2; j_call: TRBJ2-5; v_call: TRBV6-2/TRBV6-3; clone_size: many; cdr3_nt: TGTGCCAGCAGTACCGAACTAGCGGGCCAAGAGACCCAGTACTTC; cdr3_aa: CASSTELAGQETQYF
d_call: .; j_call: TRBJ2-1; v_call: TRBV29-1; clone_size: .; cdr3_nt: TGCAGCGTTGAACGGATAGAGGGGTCGTTCTTC; cdr3_aa: CSVERIEGSFF
d_call: .; j_call: TRBJ1-1; v_call: TRBV5-1; clone_size: .; cdr3_nt: TGCGCCAGCAGCAGGGAGGGAACCCCTGAAGCTTTCTTT; cdr3_aa: CASSREGTPEAFF
d_call: .; j_call: TRBJ1-1; v_call: TRBV6-1; clone_size: .; cdr3_nt: TGCACCAGCAGGTCGGGGAGCCAGAGGAACACTGAAGCTTTCTTT; cdr3_aa: CTSRSGSQRNTEAFF
d_call: .; j_call: TRBJ1-2; v_call: TRBV28; clone_size: .; cdr3_nt: TGTGCCAGCAAAGTTTCGGCAGTAGCCTTCTATGGCTACACCTTC; cdr3_aa: CASKVSAVAFYGYTF
d_call: .; j_call: TRBJ1-6; v_call: TRBV4-3; clone_size: .; cdr3_nt: TGCGTCAGCAGCCTTCAAACCGCTAATTCACCCCTCCGCTTT; cdr3_aa: CVSSLQTANSPLRF
d_call: .; j_call: TRBJ1-5; v_call: TRBV5-1; clone_size: .; cdr3_nt: TGCGCCAGCAGCTTGGGGGGGACTGGGGAAGGGCCCCAGCAATTT; cdr3_aa: CASSLGGTGEGPQQF
d_call: .; j_call: TRBJ2-5; v_call: TRBV11-3; clone_size: many; cdr3_nt: TGTGCCAGCAGCCAGAGACAGCCCGGCCAAGAGACCCAGTACTTC; cdr3_aa: CASSQRQPGQETQYF
d_call: .; j_call: TRBJ2-2; v_call: TRBV6-4; clone_size: once; cdr3_nt: TGTGCAAGCAGTCCCCAGCTAGAGACCACCGGGGAGCTGTTTTTT; cdr3_aa: CASSPQLETTGELFF
d_call: TRBD1; j_call: TRBJ1-2; v_call: TRBV29-1; clone_size: once; cdr3_nt: TGCAGCGCTTTACCGACAGGGGTTAAGCGTGGCTACACCTTC; cdr3_aa: CSALPTGVKRGYTF
d_call: .; j_call: TRBJ2-2; v_call: TRBV4-3; clone_size: .; cdr3_nt: TGCGCCAGCTGCAGAAAACCGCCACAGGGCCAATCGAACACCGGGGAGCTGTTTTTT; cdr3_aa: CASCRKPPQGQSNTGELFF
d_call: TRBD2; j_call: TRBJ2-1; v_call: TRBV11-1; clone_size: .; cdr3_nt: TGTGCCGGCAGCCCACCATTGGCGGGAGGGTTCAATGAGCAGTTCTTC; cdr3_aa: CAGSPPLAGGFNEQFF
d_call: TRBD1; j_call: TRBJ1-2; v_call: TRBV12-3/TRBV12-4; clone_size: .; cdr3_nt: TGTGCCAGCACCTTGGGGACAGCTAACTATGGCTACACTTTC; cdr3_aa: CASTLGTANYGYTF
d_call: .; j_call: TRBJ2-7; v_call: TRBV20-1; clone_size: .; cdr3_nt: TGCAGTGCTAGGGGGGGGCTACCGGGGATTTTCTACGAGCAGTACTTC; cdr3_aa: CSARGGLPGIFYEQYF
d_call: .; j_call: TRBJ1-2; v_call: TRBV6-2/TRBV6-3; clone_size: .; cdr3_nt: TGTGCCAGCAGTTACGGCGGGGCGACAGGACGAGGCTACACCTTC; cdr3_aa: CASSYGGATGRGYTF
d_call: .; j_call: TRBJ2-7; v_call: TRBV12-3/TRBV12-4; clone_size: many; cdr3_nt: TGTGCCAGCAGTTTAGAAGCCATCGGCTACGAGCAGTACTTC; cdr3_aa: CASSLEAIGYEQYF
d_call: .; j_call: TRBJ2-7; v_call: TRBV11-3; clone_size: .; cdr3_nt: TGTGCCAACAGCCCGGACACTTGGAAGCAGTACTTC; cdr3_aa: CANSPDTWKQYF
d_call: .; j_call: TRBJ1-1; v_call: TRBV5-6; clone_size: once; cdr3_nt: TGTGCCAGCAGCCTCTTTCTGGGGTGGGAGGACACTGAAGCTTTCTTT; cdr3_aa: CASSLFLGWEDTEAFF
d_call: .; j_call: TRBJ2-1; v_call: TRBV29-1; clone_size: .; cdr3_nt: TGCGGCGTTGTAAATGAGCAGTTCTTC; cdr3_aa: CGVVNEQFF
d_call: .; j_call: TRBJ1-5; v_call: TRBV28; clone_size: .; cdr3_nt: TGTGCCAGCAGTTTAGGGGACTTTGGTAATCAGCCCCAGCATTTT; cdr3_aa: CASSLGDFGNQPQHF
d_call: .; j_call: TRBJ2-3; v_call: TRBV20-1; clone_size: .; cdr3_nt: TGCAGTGCTAGAGATCAGCTAGCGCGGACTTCCACAGAAACGCAGTATTTT; cdr3_aa: CSARDQLARTSTETQYF
d_call: .; j_call: TRBJ2-2; v_call: TRBV6-5; clone_size: .; cdr3_nt: TGTGCCAGCAATTTCCATAGGGACACCGGGGAGCTGTTTTTT; cdr3_aa: CASNFHRDTGELFF
d_call: .; j_call: TRBJ2-5; v_call: TRBV11-3; clone_size: .; cdr3_nt: TGTGCCAGTAGCTTAGAGTTAGATACCCAGTACTTC; cdr3_aa: CASSLELDTQYF
d_call: TRBD1; j_call: TRBJ2-1; v_call: TRBV11-1; clone_size: .; cdr3_nt: TGTGCCAGCAGCTACCGGACAGGTATGGGGAATGACCAGCTCTTC; cdr3_aa: CASSYRTGMGNDQLF
d_call: .; j_call: TRBJ2-6; v_call: TRBV11-1; clone_size: .; cdr3_nt: TGTGCCGACAGCCCCTTCCGCGGGGGGGCCAACGTCCTGACTTTC; cdr3_aa: CADSPFRGGANVLTF
d_call: .; j_call: TRBJ2-5; v_call: TRBV21-1; clone_size: .; cdr3_nt: TGTGCCAGCAGCAAAGCGGGAGGTACAGTGACCCAGTACTTC; cdr3_aa: CASSKAGGTVTQYF
d_call: .; j_call: TRBJ2-3; v_call: TRBV10-3; clone_size: .; cdr3_nt: TGTGCCATCAGTGAAGTATCAGCTGATACGCAGTATTTT; cdr3_aa: CAISEVSADTQYF
d_call: TRBD1; j_call: TRBJ1-1; v_call: TRBV28; clone_size: .; cdr3_nt: TGTGCCAGCAGTGACTACAGGGGAGACACTGAAGCTTTCTTT; cdr3_aa: CASSDYRGDTEAFF
d_call: TRBD2; j_call: TRBJ2-1; v_call: TRBV28; clone_size: .; cdr3_nt: TGTGCCAGTACCGCCCCCTGGCTAGCGGGAGGCCAAACGGGTGAGCAGTTCTTC; cdr3_aa: CASTAPWLAGGQTGEQFF
d_call: .; j_call: TRBJ2-7; v_call: TRBV5-6; clone_size: .; cdr3_nt: TGTGCCAGCAGCTTCCAGGGCCGAAACGCCCACGAGCAGTACTTC; cdr3_aa: CASSFQGRNAHEQYF
d_call: .; j_call: TRBJ1-1; v_call: TRBV20-1; clone_size: .; cdr3_nt: TGCAGTGCTACCCCTGGAGCCAACGCTGAAGCTTTCTTT; cdr3_aa: CSATPGANAEAFF
d_call: TRBD2; j_call: TRBJ2-1; v_call: TRBV5-5; clone_size: .; cdr3_nt: TGCGCCAGTAAGTTTGGACTAGCGGGGGGCAATGAGCAGTTCTTC; cdr3_aa: CASKFGLAGGNEQFF
d_call: .; j_call: TRBJ2-2; v_call: TRBV5-1; clone_size: many; cdr3_nt: TGCGCCAGCAGCTCTCAGGGGACCACCGGGGAGCTGTTTTTT; cdr3_aa: CASSSQGTTGELFF
d_call: .; j_call: TRBJ2-3; v_call: TRBV28; clone_size: .; cdr3_nt: TGTTCCAGCAGTTTGGTAGGGCAGCTCACAGATACGCAGTATTTT; cdr3_aa: CSSSLVGQLTDTQYF
d_call: TRBD1; j_call: TRBJ2-7; v_call: TRBV5-1; clone_size: .; cdr3_nt: TGCGCCAGCAGCTTGGGGGGTTCAGGGGGCTACGAGCAATACTTC; cdr3_aa: CASSLGGSGGYEQYF
d_call: .; j_call: TRBJ2-5; v_call: TRBV5-6; clone_size: .; cdr3_nt: TGTGCCAGCAGGACTACAGGGGAGGGGGAGACCCAGTACTTC; cdr3_aa: CASRTTGEGETQYF
d_call: .; j_call: TRBJ1-5; v_call: TRBV28; clone_size: once; cdr3_nt: TGTTCCCCAGGACAGCAAAAAGTGTGCATTCAGCCCCAGCATTTT; cdr3_aa: CSPGQQKVCIQPQHF
d_call: TRBD2; j_call: TRBJ2-7; v_call: TRBV10-3; clone_size: .; cdr3_nt: TGTGCCATCAGTGGGGGAGGGCCCTGCGGCTACGAGCAGTACTTC; cdr3_aa: CAISGGGPCGYEQYF
d_call: TRBD1; j_call: TRBJ2-1; v_call: TRBV29-1; clone_size: many; cdr3_nt: TGCAGCGTCCTACACCCCGACAGGGCAAGCAATGAGCAGTTCTTC; cdr3_aa: CSVLHPDRASNEQFF
d_call: .; j_call: TRBJ1-1; v_call: TRBV12-3/TRBV12-4; clone_size: .; cdr3_nt: TGTGCCAGCAGTACAGGTAACGCTGAAGCTTTCTTT; cdr3_aa: CASSTGNAEAFF
d_call: .; j_call: TRBJ2-3; v_call: TRBV7-2; clone_size: once; cdr3_nt: TGTCCCAGCAGCTTAGGAGGAAGCACAGATACGCAGTATTTT; cdr3_aa: CPSSLGGSTDTQYF
d_call: TRBD2; j_call: TRBJ2-5; v_call: TRBV10-3; clone_size: .; cdr3_nt: TGTGCCATCAGTCGTAGCGGGGCTACACAAGAGAACCAGTACTTC; cdr3_aa: CAISRSGATQENQYF
d_call: .; j_call: TRBJ2-6; v_call: TRBV7-3; clone_size: .; cdr3_nt: TGTGTCAGCAGCTCACAAAGACAGACTGGGGCCAACGTCCTGACTTTC; cdr3_aa: CVSSSQRQTGANVLTF
d_call: .; j_call: TRBJ1-4; v_call: TRBV30; clone_size: .; cdr3_nt: TGTGGCTGGAGTCTTGGGGCCCATGAAAAACTGTTTTTT; cdr3_aa: CGWSLGAHEKLFF
d_call: .; j_call: TRBJ2-5; v_call: TRBV7-2; clone_size: once; cdr3_nt: TGTGCCAGCAGCTTAGCCTGGACGGAGGGGGTGGAGACCCAGTACTTC; cdr3_aa: CASSLAWTEGVETQYF
d_call: .; j_call: TRBJ1-2; v_call: TRBV20-1; clone_size: .; cdr3_nt: TGCAGTGCTAGAATCGACTCCCGGGATCCTGGCTACCCCTTC; cdr3_aa: CSARIDSRDPGYPF
d_call: .; j_call: TRBJ2-2; v_call: TRBV4-3; clone_size: once; cdr3_nt: TGCGCCAGCATCCAAGGGGCGGGGCTGAACACCGGGCAGCTGTTTTTT; cdr3_aa: CASIQGAGLNTGQLFF
d_call: .; j_call: TRBJ2-7; v_call: TRBV6-1; clone_size: .; cdr3_nt: TGTGCCAGTAGTGTCACACGTTCTACAGGCAGCGCCACCTACGAGCAGTACTTC; cdr3_aa: CASSVTRSTGSATYEQYF